Reported below is one TCR beta chain. The antigen is undetermined. Germline V gene sequence: CDR1 MDHEN, CDR2 SYDVKM. V was pared by 2 bases and J by 5 bases, with 15 bases between. This CDR3 is built from 15 residues. Likely unrecorded immune exposures existed in these nominally healthy donors. The entry originates in a study of cytomegalovirus exposure and HLA in healthy donors. Overall study context: Around 76% of 300 to 450 genotyped donors fell in the Caucasian-associated ancestry cluster.

60 Vbeta and 13 Jbeta primers were used in PCR. Produced via immunoSEQ multiplex PCR; TCRdb's table is partial and in-frame only. The sample data list 150,000 or so clones. Study-level results: TCR beta V segments were, for the most part, productive about 90% or about 30% of the time in an earlier analysis.

The receptor's source is a woman aged 60-75 years in good health and CMV-seronegative. The V gene is TRBV28, the J gene TRBJ1-1; a weak D match, TRBD1 (6 bases). Source material: PBMCs. The CDR3 here is CASSLHPGTITEAFF. The DNA for the CDR3 is TGTGCCAGCAGTTTACACCCCGGGACAATTACTGAAGCTTTCTTT. The complete variable domain, with remaining parts taken from reference TRBV28 and TRBJ1-1, reads DVKVTQSSRYLVKRTGEKVFLECVQDMDHENMFWYRQDPGLGLRLIYFSYDVKMKEKGDIPEGYSVSREKKERFSLILESASTNQTSMYLCASSLHPGTITEAFFGQGTRLTVV.